This record looks at one TCR beta chain sequence and its context. This record comes from a study of cytomegalovirus exposure and HLA in healthy donors. The study ran its PCR with 60 Vbeta and 13 Jbeta primers. TCRdb keeps only in-frame clones here, not all; method: immunoSEQ multiplex PCR. This sample has some 100,000 clones, with approximately 81% found just once. V was pared by 3 bases and J by 7 bases, with 7 bases of the junction left unmatched. The CDR3 runs to 15 residues. CDR1 and CDR2 from the germline V gene are LGHNA and YNFKEQ. The TCR sequence derives from a male donor in good health and CMV-seropositive. This chain links TRBV4-2 with TRBJ1-2; 11 bases fit TRBD1. The sequenced sample was PBMCs. The CDR3 nucleotides are TGTGCCAGCAGCCATGATGTGGGACAGGGGGTTGGCTACACCTTC. This gives the protein CASSHDVGQGVGYTF.